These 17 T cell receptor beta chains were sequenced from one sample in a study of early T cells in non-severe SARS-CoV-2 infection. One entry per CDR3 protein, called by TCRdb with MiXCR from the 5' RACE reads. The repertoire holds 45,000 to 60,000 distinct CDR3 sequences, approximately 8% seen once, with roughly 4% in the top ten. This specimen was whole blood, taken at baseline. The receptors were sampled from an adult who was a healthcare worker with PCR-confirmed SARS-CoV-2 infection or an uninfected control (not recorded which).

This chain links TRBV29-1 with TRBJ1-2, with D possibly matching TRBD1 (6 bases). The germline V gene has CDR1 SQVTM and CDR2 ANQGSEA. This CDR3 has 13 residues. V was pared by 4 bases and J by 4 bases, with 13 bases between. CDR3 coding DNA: TGCAGCGTTGGCACAGGGCCGGTCTATGGCTACACCTTC. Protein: CSVGTGPVYGYTF.

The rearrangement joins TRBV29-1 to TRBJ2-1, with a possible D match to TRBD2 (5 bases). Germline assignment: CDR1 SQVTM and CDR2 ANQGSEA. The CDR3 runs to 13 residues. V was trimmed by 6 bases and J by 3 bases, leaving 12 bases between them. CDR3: CSVATLDYNEQFF. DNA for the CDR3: TGCAGCGTCGCTACACTAGACTACAATGAGCAGTTCTTC.

The CDR3 region is CATAGTDTQYF. Here the CDR3 DNA reads TGTGCCACCGCGGGGACAGATACGCAGTATTTT. The chain links TRBV24-1 to TRBJ2-3; TRBD2 is a possible D gene (6 bases). Germline V gene lookup returns CDR1 KGHDR and CDR2 SFDVKD. V lost 9 bases to trimming and J lost 3 bases, with 6 bases between them. The CDR3 is made up of 11 amino acids.

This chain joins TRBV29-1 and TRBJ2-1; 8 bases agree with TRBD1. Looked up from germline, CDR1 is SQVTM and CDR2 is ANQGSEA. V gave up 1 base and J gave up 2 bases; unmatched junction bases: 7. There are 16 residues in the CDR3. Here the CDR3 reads CSVEGSDRGPYNEQFF. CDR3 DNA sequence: TGCAGCGTTGAAGGATCCGACAGGGGCCCCTACAATGAGCAGTTCTTC.

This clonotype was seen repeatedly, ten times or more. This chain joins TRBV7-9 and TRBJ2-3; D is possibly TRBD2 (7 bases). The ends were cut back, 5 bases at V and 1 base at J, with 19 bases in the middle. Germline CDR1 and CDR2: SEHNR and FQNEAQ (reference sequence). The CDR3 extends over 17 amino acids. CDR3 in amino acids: CASSRPRGASGTDTQYF. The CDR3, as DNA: TGTGCCAGCAGCCGTCCCCGGGGGGCTAGCGGCACAGATACGCAGTATTTT.

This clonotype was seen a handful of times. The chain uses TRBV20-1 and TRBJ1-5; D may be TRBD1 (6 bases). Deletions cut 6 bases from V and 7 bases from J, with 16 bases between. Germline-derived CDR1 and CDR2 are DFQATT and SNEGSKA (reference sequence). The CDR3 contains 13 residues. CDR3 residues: CSARGAGDQPQHF. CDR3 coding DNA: TGCAGTGCCCGGGGGGCAGGGGACCAGCCCCAGCATTTT.

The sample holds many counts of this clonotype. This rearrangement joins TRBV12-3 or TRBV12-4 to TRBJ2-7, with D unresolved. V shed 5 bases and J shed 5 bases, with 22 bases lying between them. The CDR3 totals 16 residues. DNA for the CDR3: TGTGCCAGCAGTGGCAAGGCGGCTGGCGGTCTCGACGAGCAGTACTTC. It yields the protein CASSGKAAGGLDEQYF.

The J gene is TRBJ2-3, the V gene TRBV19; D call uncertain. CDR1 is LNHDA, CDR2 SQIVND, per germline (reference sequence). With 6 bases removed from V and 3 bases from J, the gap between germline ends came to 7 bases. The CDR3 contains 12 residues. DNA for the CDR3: TGTGCCAGTAGCACTCGGACAGATACGCAGTATTTT. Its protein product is CASSTRTDTQYF.

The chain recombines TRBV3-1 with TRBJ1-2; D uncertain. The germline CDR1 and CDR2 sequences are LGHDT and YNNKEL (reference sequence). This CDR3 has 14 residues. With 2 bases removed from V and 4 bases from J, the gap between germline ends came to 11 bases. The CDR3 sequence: CASSQLDRSYGYTF. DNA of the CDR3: TGTGCCAGCAGCCAATTAGATCGCAGCTATGGCTACACCTTC. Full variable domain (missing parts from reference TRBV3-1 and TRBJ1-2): DTAVSQTPKYLVTQMGNDKSIKCEQNLGHDTMYWYKQDSKKFLKIMFSYNNKELIINETVPNRFSPKSPDKAHLNLHINSLELGDSAVYFCASSQLDRSYGYTFGSGTRLTVV.

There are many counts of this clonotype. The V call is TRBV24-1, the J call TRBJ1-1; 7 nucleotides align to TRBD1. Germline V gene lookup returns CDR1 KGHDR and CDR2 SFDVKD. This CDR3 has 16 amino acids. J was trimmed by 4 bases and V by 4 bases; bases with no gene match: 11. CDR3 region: CATSDPGTGDGTEAFF. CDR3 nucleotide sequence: TGTGCCACCAGTGACCCCGGAACAGGGGATGGCACTGAAGCTTTCTTT.

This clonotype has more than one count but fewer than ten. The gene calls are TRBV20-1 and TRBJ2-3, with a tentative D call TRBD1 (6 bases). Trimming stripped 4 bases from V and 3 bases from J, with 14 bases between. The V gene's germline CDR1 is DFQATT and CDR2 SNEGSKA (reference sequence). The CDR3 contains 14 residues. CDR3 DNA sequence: TGCAGTGCTACAGCAGGGGTGCTGACAGATACGCAGTATTTT. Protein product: CSATAGVLTDTQYF.

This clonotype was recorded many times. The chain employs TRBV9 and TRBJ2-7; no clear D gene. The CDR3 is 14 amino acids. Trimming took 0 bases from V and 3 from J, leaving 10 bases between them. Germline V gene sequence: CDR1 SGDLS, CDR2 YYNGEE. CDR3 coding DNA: TGTGCCAGCAGCGTAGGCCAGGCCGGCTACGAGCAGTACTTC. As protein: CASSVGQAGYEQYF.

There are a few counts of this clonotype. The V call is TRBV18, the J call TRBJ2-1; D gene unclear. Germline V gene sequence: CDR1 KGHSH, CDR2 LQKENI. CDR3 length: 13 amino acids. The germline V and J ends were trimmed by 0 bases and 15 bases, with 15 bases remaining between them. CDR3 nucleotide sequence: TGTGCCAGCTCACCACCTACGTCTAGTTTAGGGTTCTTC. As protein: CASSPPTSSLGFF.

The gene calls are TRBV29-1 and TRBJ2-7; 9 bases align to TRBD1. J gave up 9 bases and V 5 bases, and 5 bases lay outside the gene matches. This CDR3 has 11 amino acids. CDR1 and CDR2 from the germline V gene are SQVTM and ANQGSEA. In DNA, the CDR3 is TGCAGCGTTCTGGGACAGGGAGGGCAGTACTTC. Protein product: CSVLGQGGQYF.

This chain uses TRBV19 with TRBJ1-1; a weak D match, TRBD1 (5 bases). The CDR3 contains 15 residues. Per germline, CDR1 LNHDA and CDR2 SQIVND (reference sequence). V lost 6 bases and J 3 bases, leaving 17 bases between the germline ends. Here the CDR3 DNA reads TGTGCCAGTAGGACGATGGGACCGGCTTACACTGAAGCTTTCTTT. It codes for CASRTMGPAYTEAFF.

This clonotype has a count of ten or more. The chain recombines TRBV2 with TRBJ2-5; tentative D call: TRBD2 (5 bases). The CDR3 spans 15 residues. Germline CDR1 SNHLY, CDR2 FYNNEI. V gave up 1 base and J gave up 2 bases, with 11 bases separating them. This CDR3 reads CASSEVRTPQETQYF. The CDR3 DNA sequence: TGTGCCAGCAGTGAAGTTAGGACTCCGCAAGAGACCCAGTACTTC.

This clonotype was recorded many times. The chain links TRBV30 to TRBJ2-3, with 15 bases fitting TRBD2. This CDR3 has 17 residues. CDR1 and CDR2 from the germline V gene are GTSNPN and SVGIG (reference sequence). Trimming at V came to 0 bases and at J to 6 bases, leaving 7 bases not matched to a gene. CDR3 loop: CAWSVLGLAGGRDTQYF. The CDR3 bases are TGTGCCTGGAGTGTACTGGGACTAGCGGGGGGCCGGGATACGCAGTATTTT.